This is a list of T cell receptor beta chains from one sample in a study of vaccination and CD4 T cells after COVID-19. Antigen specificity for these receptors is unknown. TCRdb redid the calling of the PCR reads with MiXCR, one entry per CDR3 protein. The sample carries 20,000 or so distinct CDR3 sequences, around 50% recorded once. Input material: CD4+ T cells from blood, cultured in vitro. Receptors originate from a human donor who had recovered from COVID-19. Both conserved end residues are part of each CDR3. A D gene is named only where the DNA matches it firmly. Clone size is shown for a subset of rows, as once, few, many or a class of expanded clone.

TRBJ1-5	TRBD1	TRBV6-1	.	TGTGCCAGCAGTCCCTTTCCAGGGGGGATTAGCAATCAGCCCCAGCATTTT	CASSPFPGGISNQPQHF
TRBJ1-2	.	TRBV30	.	TGTGCCTGGATGGGACGGCGGGGTGGCTACACCTTC	CAWMGRRGGYTF
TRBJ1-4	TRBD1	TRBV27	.	TGTGCCAGCAGCAGGGGGACAGCAACTAATGAAAAACTGTTTTTT	CASSRGTATNEKLFF
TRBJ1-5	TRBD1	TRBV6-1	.	TGTGCCAGCAGGAAGACAGGGGGAGAACAGCCCCAGCATTTT	CASRKTGGEQPQHF
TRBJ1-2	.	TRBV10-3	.	TGTGCCATCAGTGAGTCGGGAGGGGACGCCGGCTACACCTTC	CAISESGGDAGYTF
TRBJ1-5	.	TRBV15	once	TGTGCCACCACCCCTAAGGGGGGACAAGCCTGGGGTAGCAATCAGCCCCAGCATTTT	CATTPKGGQAWGSNQPQHF
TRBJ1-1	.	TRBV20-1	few	TGCAGTGCTAGAGGTGATTTGAACACTGAAGCTTTCTTT	CSARGDLNTEAFF
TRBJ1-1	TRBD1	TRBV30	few	TGTGCCTTGGACAGGCTGATGAACACTGAAGCTTTCTTT	CALDRLMNTEAFF
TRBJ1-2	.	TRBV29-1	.	TGCAGCGTTGAAAGGACTAACTATGGCTACACCTTC	CSVERTNYGYTF
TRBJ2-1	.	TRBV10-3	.	TGTGCCATCAGGCAAAACAATGAGCAGTTCTTC	CAIRQNNEQFF
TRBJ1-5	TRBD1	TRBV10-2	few	TGCGCCAGCAGTACGGGACAGGGAGATCAGCCCCAGCATTTT	CASSTGQGDQPQHF
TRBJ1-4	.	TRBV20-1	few	TGCAGTGCTAGAGATGGAGAAAGGGGAAATGAAAAACTGTTTTTT	CSARDGERGNEKLFF
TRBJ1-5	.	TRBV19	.	TGTGCCAGTAGCCGTGACCGATATCAGCCCCAGCATTTT	CASSRDRYQPQHF
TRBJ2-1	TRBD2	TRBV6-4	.	TGTGCCAGCAGTTTACTAGCGGCCAATGAGCAGTTCTTC	CASSLLAANEQFF
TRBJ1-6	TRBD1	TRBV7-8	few	TGTGCCAGCAGCCGTCCGACAGGGGGTTCACCCCTCCACTTT	CASSRPTGGSPLHF
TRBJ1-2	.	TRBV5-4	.	TGTGCCAGCAGCTTGTCCCCTACAGGGTCCTATGGCTACACCTTC	CASSLSPTGSYGYTF
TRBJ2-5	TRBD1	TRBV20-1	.	TGCAGTGCCCCCCCCGGGGACAGTAGCCAAGAGACCCAGTACTTC	CSAPPGDSSQETQYF
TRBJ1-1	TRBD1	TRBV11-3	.	TGTGCCAGCAGCTTAGGACAGGGGAGTACACCGGCTTTCTTT	CASSLGQGSTPAFF
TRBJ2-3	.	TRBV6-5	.	TGTGCCAGCAGTTTCCGACAGGACTCTAAGGTCGATACGCAGTATTTT	CASSFRQDSKVDTQYF
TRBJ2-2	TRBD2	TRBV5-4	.	TGTGCCAGCAGCTTGGTGGTACTAGCGGGATGGAACACCGGGGAGCTGTTTTTT	CASSLVVLAGWNTGELFF
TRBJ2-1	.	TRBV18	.	TGTGCCAGCTCACCAGGGGGCTACAGTGAGCAGTTCTTC	CASSPGGYSEQFF
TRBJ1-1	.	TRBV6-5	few	TGTGCCAGCAGTTACTCACAGCCAACGAACACTGAAGCTTTCTTT	CASSYSQPTNTEAFF
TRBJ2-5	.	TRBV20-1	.	TGCAGTGCTAGCGGTGCGGGACTCCAAGAGACCCAGTACTTC	CSASGAGLQETQYF
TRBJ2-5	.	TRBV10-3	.	TGTGCCTCAGAGGGGGAACAAGAGACCCAGTACTTC	CASEGEQETQYF
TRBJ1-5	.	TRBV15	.	TGTGCCACCAGATTCAGCGTCAATCAGCCCCAGCATTTT	CATRFSVNQPQHF
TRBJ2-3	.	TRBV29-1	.	TGCAGCGTTGAGCAGGGGACAGATACGCAGTATTTT	CSVEQGTDTQYF
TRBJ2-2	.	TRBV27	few	TGTGCCAGCAGTGGGCCGGAGGGGGGTTGGACCGGGGAGCTGTTTTTT	CASSGPEGGWTGELFF
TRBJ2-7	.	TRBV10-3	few	TGTGCCATCTCAAAGGGACCTAGGAGCTCCTACGAGCAGTACTTC	CAISKGPRSSYEQYF
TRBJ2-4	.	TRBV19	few	TGTGCCAGTAGTATAGGACTGTTAGCCAAAAACATTCAGTACTTC	CASSIGLLAKNIQYF
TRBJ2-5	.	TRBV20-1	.	TGCAGTGCTAGACCACCAAGGGAGACCCAGTACTTC	CSARPPRETQYF
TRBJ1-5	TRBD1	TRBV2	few	TGTGCCAGCAGCGCTGCCGGGACAGGGAATAATCAGCCCCAGCATTTT	CASSAAGTGNNQPQHF
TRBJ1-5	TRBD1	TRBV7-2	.	TGTGCCAGCAGCCCCTCCCGGACAGGGCCCCAGCATTTT	CASSPSRTGPQHF
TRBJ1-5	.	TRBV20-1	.	TGCAGTGCTAGAGTCGGAAGGGGCAATCAGCCCCAGCATTTT	CSARVGRGNQPQHF
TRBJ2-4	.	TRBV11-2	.	TGTGCCAGCAGCCACCGGGGGGCAGGGGGAGAGAACATTCAGTACTTC	CASSHRGAGGENIQYF
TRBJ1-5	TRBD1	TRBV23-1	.	TGCGCCAGCATTACCCTCCTACGACAGGGAGGGCAGCCCCAGCATTTT	CASITLLRQGGQPQHF
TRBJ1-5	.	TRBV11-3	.	TGTGCCAGCAGCTTAGATTCGGCTCAGCCCCAGCATTTT	CASSLDSAQPQHF
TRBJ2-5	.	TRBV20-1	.	TGCAGTGCTAATCCGAGGGGTGGGGAGACCCAGTACTTC	CSANPRGGETQYF
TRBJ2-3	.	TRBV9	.	TGTGCCAGCAGCGTAGCCCCACGTAGCACAGATACGCAGTATTTT	CASSVAPRSTDTQYF
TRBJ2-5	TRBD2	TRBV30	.	TGTGCCTGGAGTCCCCTCCCGGGGGGGGAGACCCAGTACTTC	CAWSPLPGGETQYF
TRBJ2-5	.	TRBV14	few	TGTGCCAGCAGCCAAGATACGTCGAGCGGGCCCAAACAAGAGACCCAGTACTTC	CASSQDTSSGPKQETQYF
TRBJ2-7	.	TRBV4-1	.	TGCGCCAGCAGCCAAGATTTTCCGCGTGGCTCCTACGAGCAGTACTTC	CASSQDFPRGSYEQYF
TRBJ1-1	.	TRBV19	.	TGTGCCAGTAGTACGATCACGAACACTGAAGCTTTCTTT	CASSTITNTEAFF
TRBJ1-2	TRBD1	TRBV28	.	TGTGCCAGCAGTTTTGGGACAGGGTTAGTAGATAACTATGGCTACACCTTC	CASSFGTGLVDNYGYTF
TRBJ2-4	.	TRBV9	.	TGTGCCAGCAGCCCCTCTAACGTTGCCAAAAACATTCAGTACTTC	CASSPSNVAKNIQYF
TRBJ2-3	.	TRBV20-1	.	TGCAGTGCTGCCCCCCCATCCGGGAGAACAGATACGCAGTATTTT	CSAAPPSGRTDTQYF
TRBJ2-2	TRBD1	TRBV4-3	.	TGCGCCAGCAGCCAAGAGTCCCAGGGGGCGTTTGCCGGGGAGCTGTTTTTT	CASSQESQGAFAGELFF
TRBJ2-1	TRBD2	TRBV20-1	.	TGCAGCAGTCCCCGGACTAGCTTCAATGAGCAGTTCTTC	CSSPRTSFNEQFF
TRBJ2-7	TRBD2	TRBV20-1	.	TGCAGTGCTACCGGGACTAGCTACGAGCAGTACTTC	CSATGTSYEQYF
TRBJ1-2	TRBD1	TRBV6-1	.	TGTGCCAGCAATGCCTGGACAGGGGGTTCCCATGGCTACACCTTC	CASNAWTGGSHGYTF
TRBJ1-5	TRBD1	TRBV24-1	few	TGTGCCACCAGTGACTCCGGGACAGGGAGGGGCAATCAGCCCCAGCATTTT	CATSDSGTGRGNQPQHF
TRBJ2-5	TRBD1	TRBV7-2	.	TGTGCCAGCAGCTTTGCCGGGACAGCACAAGAGACCCAGTACTTC	CASSFAGTAQETQYF
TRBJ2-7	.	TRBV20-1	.	TGCAGTGCTGGAAAACAGGGTTATGGTGACTACGAGCAGTACTTC	CSAGKQGYGDYEQYF
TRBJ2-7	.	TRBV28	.	TGTGCCAGCAGTTTACAGAGGCGGGAGCAGTACTTC	CASSLQRREQYF
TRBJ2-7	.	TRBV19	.	TGTGCCAGTAGCCAGACAGGTTCCTACGAGCAGTACTTC	CASSQTGSYEQYF
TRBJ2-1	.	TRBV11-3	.	TGTGCCAGCAGCTTCGACAGCCTCAATGAGCAGTTCTTC	CASSFDSLNEQFF
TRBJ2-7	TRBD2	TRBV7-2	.	TGTGCCAGCAGCTTACGGACTAGCGGGAGGAACGAGCAGTACTTC	CASSLRTSGRNEQYF
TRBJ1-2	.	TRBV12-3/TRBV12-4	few	TGTGCCAGCAGCTTAGGGTCGAGTGACTATGGCTACACCTTC	CASSLGSSDYGYTF
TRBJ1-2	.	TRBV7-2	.	TGTGCCAGCAGCCTCCCAGGAGTTAACTATGGCTACACCTTC	CASSLPGVNYGYTF
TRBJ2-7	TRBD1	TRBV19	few	TGTGCCAGTAGTGAGACAGGGTCCTCCTACGAGCAGTACTTC	CASSETGSSYEQYF
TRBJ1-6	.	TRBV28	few	TGTGCCAGCAGTTTGGAAAATTCACCCCTCCACTTT	CASSLENSPLHF